Here is one T cell receptor beta chain with its context. Its antigen is as yet unknown. This entry is derived from a study of T cells in localized non-small cell lung cancer. Regarding the study as a whole: There were a median around 53 of the top 100 tumor clones appearing in adjacent lung.

Repertoires were generated with immunoSEQ multiplex PCR, while TCRdb's copy carries only in-frame clones and drops some. In the table there are just over 70,000 clones, roughly nine tenths of which are singletons. The CDR3 contains 12 residues. V lost 2 bases and J lost 8, with 9 bases in between. Germline lookup yields CDR1 SGHVS and CDR2 FQNEAQ. Sequenced material: peripheral blood, taken before any cancer treatment. The V gene is TRBV7-8, the J gene TRBJ1-2; D unresolved. The TCR sequence derives from a male donor older than 55 with stage III squamous cell lung carcinoma. The CDR3 reads CASSLLLGGYTF. In DNA form, the CDR3 reads TGTGCCAGCAGCTTATTACTCGGGGGCTACACCTTC.